A selection of T cell receptor beta chains follows, all from one sample in a study of blood T cell repertoires in COVID-19. Assay: immunoSEQ multiplex PCR; the TCRdb copy retains only in-frame clones and omits some. The sample contains about 110,000 clones, more than 65% of which appear only once. Sequenced input: peripheral blood. The receptors were gathered from a woman of 80 years or more with acute or convalescent COVID-19. Both conserved end residues are part of each CDR3. A D gene is named only where the DNA matches it firmly. Expanded clones are given a class, and other clones once, few, many or no size at all.

v_gene	abundance	j_gene	d_gene	CDR3aa	CDR3nt
TRBV7-6	.	TRBJ2-5	.	CASSLGGGGETQYF	TGTGCCAGCAGCTTGGGGGGAGGAGGGGAGACCCAGTACTTC
TRBV13	few	TRBJ1-3	.	CASSDRTAGNTIYF	TGTGCCAGCAGCGATCGTACCGCGGGAAACACCATATATTTT
TRBV11-2	.	TRBJ1-2	.	CASSLGGGPVGKNYGYTF	TGTGCCAGCAGCTTAGGGGGAGGGCCCGTGGGAAAAAACTATGGCTACACCTTC
TRBV6-5	.	TRBJ2-3	.	CASRPNSADTQYF	TGTGCCAGCAGGCCAAATTCGGCAGATACGCAGTATTTT
TRBV12-3/TRBV12-4	.	TRBJ2-1	.	CASSLADEQFF	TGTGCCAGCAGTCTTGCGGATGAGCAGTTCTTC
TRBV19	.	TRBJ1-4	TRBD1	CASSVPGQGTSEKLFF	TGTGCCAGTAGTGTTCCCGGACAGGGCACGAGTGAAAAACTGTTTTTT
TRBV27	.	TRBJ2-1	.	CASSSGPSWTPNEQFF	TGTGCCAGCAGTTCAGGTCCCAGCTGGACTCCTAATGAGCAGTTCTTC
TRBV30	.	TRBJ1-5	.	CAWGLTRDQPQHF	TGTGCCTGGGGCCTGACTAGGGATCAGCCCCAGCATTTT
TRBV6-2/TRBV6-3	.	TRBJ2-4	TRBD2	CASSYSIRREGTKNIQYF	TGTGCCAGCAGTTACTCGATACGGCGGGAGGGAACCAAAAACATTCAGTACTTC
TRBV30	.	TRBJ1-5	.	CAWSLPEAYSNQPQHF	TGTGCCTGGAGCCTACCCGAGGCCTATAGCAATCAGCCCCAGCATTTT
TRBV6-5	.	TRBJ1-2	.	CASSPTTGMGGYTF	TGTGCCAGCAGTCCAACGACAGGCATGGGCGGCTACACCTTC
TRBV5-1	.	TRBJ1-5	TRBD1	CASSGDRGHQPQHF	TGCGCCAGCAGTGGGGACAGGGGGCATCAGCCCCAGCATTTT
TRBV7-8	.	TRBJ1-1	TRBD1	CASSLGQGIVDTEAFF	TGTGCCAGCAGCCTCGGACAGGGGATCGTAGACACTGAAGCTTTCTTT
TRBV27	.	TRBJ1-2	.	CASSLSTDYGYTF	TGTGCCAGCAGTTTATCTACAGACTATGGCTACACCTTC
TRBV7-8	.	TRBJ1-2	.	CASSGGGVEYGYTF	TGTGCCAGCAGCGGTGGCGGGGTGGAGTATGGCTACACCTTC
TRBV21-1	few	TRBJ1-1	.	CASSNRDRVGLRTEAFF	TGTGCCAGCAGCAACCGAGACAGGGTGGGCCTGAGAACTGAAGCTTTCTTT
TRBV11-2	.	TRBJ2-1	TRBD1	CASSPDRNNEQFF	TGTGCCAGCAGCCCGGACAGGAACAATGAGCAGTTCTTC
TRBV2	.	TRBJ2-1	.	CASSEALTSSYNEQFF	TGTGCCAGCAGTGAAGCGCTAACGTCTTCCTACAATGAGCAGTTCTTC
TRBV3-1/TRBV3-2	.	TRBJ1-1	.	CASGSTGTMNTEAFF	TGTGCCAGCGGATCCACCGGGACAATGAACACTGAAGCTTTCTTT
TRBV25-1	.	TRBJ1-1	.	CASSEWGLQDTEAFF	TGTGCCAGCAGTGAATGGGGGCTTCAGGACACTGAAGCTTTCTTT
TRBV12-3/TRBV12-4	few	TRBJ2-3	.	CASSPQNTQYF	TGTGCCAGCAGTCCACAGAATACGCAGTATTTT
TRBV3-1/TRBV3-2	once	TRBJ2-2	.	CASSTPGNTGELFF	TGTGCCAGCAGCACACCGGGAAACACCGGGGAGCTGTTTTTT
TRBV5-1	.	TRBJ2-7	.	CASSSGMGTYEQYF	TGCGCCAGCAGCTCAGGGATGGGGACCTACGAGCAGTACTTC
TRBV5-1	.	TRBJ2-5	TRBD2	CASSLGAGGPSKTQYF	TGCGCCAGCAGCTTGGGGGCGGGGGGGCCCAGCAAGACCCAGTACTTC
TRBV5-4	once	TRBJ1-2	TRBD1	CASSLQGAYGYTF	TGTGCCAGCAGCTTACAGGGGGCATATGGCTACACCTTC
TRBV5-1	.	TRBJ1-3	.	CASALGRGNTIYF	TGCGCCAGCGCCCTGGGGCGAGGAAACACCATATATTTT
TRBV7-3	.	TRBJ1-2	TRBD1	CASSLLGQGKDGYTF	TGTGCCAGCAGCTTACTCGGACAGGGGAAGGATGGCTACACCTTC
TRBV5-1	.	TRBJ2-1	TRBD2	CASSPGPGRDEQFF	TGCGCCAGCAGCCCCGGGCCAGGGAGGGATGAGCAGTTCTTC
TRBV10-1	.	TRBJ2-1	TRBD2	CASSESVAGGGYNEQFF	TGCGCCAGCAGTGAGTCGGTAGCGGGAGGGGGTTACAATGAGCAGTTCTTC
TRBV28	.	TRBJ2-7	TRBD2	CASSLGLAPTYEQYF	TGTGCCAGCAGTCTCGGACTAGCCCCCACGTACGAGCAGTACTTC
TRBV11-2	.	TRBJ1-4	.	CASSLGAQGTNEKLFF	TGTGCCAGCAGCTTAGGTGCACAGGGAACTAATGAAAAACTGTTTTTT
TRBV19	.	TRBJ1-3	.	CASSPPRTLNGNTIYF	TGTGCCAGTAGTCCTCCAAGGACTCTTAACGGAAACACCATATATTTT
TRBV25-1	.	TRBJ2-2	TRBD2	CASRFRGGPRNGELFF	TGTGCCAGCAGATTTCGGGGGGGGCCAAGGAACGGGGAGCTGTTTTTT
TRBV2	.	TRBJ1-4	.	CASSDRSGAEKLFF	TGTGCCAGCTCAGACAGGTCGGGTGCGGAAAAACTGTTTTTT
TRBV7-9	.	TRBJ2-3	.	CASSLVLTDTQYF	TGTGCCAGCAGCTTAGTACTAACAGATACGCAGTATTTT
TRBV7-9	few	TRBJ1-5	.	CASSLSRGQPQHF	TGTGCCAGCAGCTTGTCGCGGGGTCAGCCCCAGCATTTT
TRBV9	.	TRBJ2-1	TRBD2	CASSVGAVAGDEQFF	TGTGCCAGCAGCGTAGGGGCCGTGGCGGGGGATGAGCAGTTCTTC
TRBV6-5	.	TRBJ1-5	TRBD1	CASTFITDRNQPQHF	TGTGCCAGCACCTTCATAACGGACAGGAATCAGCCCCAGCATTTT
TRBV7-8	.	TRBJ2-2	.	CASSLISTGKNTGELFF	TGTGCCAGCAGCTTAATATCTACAGGGAAGAACACCGGGGAGCTGTTTTTT
TRBV9	.	TRBJ2-2	.	CASSVGSGNTGELFF	TGTGCCAGCAGCGTAGGTAGCGGAAACACCGGGGAGCTGTTTTTT
TRBV6-5	.	TRBJ1-6	.	CASSPLGGANSPLHF	TGTGCCAGCAGTCCCTTGGGGGGGGCCAATTCACCCCTCCACTTT
TRBV19	.	TRBJ2-1	.	CASSPERASYNEQFF	TGTGCCAGTAGTCCGGAGCGGGCCTCCTACAATGAGCAGTTCTTC
TRBV28	.	TRBJ1-5	.	CASSRPHRRGRNQPQHF	TGTGCCAGCAGCCGTCCCCACCGCAGGGGAAGAAATCAGCCCCAGCATTTT
TRBV27	.	TRBJ1-2	TRBD1	CASSPPGTGNYGYTF	TGTGCCAGCAGCCCACCCGGGACAGGAAACTATGGCTACACCTTC
TRBV2	few	TRBJ1-2	.	CASSEQGLYGYTF	TGTGCCAGCAGTGAACAGGGGCTCTATGGCTACACCTTC
TRBV18	.	TRBJ1-6	.	CASSPESWGSPLHF	TGTGCCAGCTCACCGGAATCCTGGGGCTCACCCCTCCACTTT
TRBV7-2	.	TRBJ1-1	.	CASSLTTRTEAFF	TGTGCCAGCAGCCTCACAACACGCACTGAAGCTTTCTTT
TRBV7-2	.	TRBJ2-7	.	CASSFLYEQYF	TGTGCCAGCAGCTTCCTCTACGAGCAGTACTTC
TRBV2	few	TRBJ2-5	TRBD2	CASSGTSGAKYF	TGTGCCAGCAGTGGGACTAGCGGGGCAAAGTACTTC
TRBV9	.	TRBJ2-5	TRBD2	CASSGGLAGGQETQYF	TGTGCCAGCAGCGGTGGACTAGCGGGGGGCCAAGAGACCCAGTACTTC
TRBV5-1	.	TRBJ2-5	.	CASSLAANFQETQYF	TGCGCCAGCAGCTTGGCCGCGAACTTCCAAGAGACCCAGTACTTC